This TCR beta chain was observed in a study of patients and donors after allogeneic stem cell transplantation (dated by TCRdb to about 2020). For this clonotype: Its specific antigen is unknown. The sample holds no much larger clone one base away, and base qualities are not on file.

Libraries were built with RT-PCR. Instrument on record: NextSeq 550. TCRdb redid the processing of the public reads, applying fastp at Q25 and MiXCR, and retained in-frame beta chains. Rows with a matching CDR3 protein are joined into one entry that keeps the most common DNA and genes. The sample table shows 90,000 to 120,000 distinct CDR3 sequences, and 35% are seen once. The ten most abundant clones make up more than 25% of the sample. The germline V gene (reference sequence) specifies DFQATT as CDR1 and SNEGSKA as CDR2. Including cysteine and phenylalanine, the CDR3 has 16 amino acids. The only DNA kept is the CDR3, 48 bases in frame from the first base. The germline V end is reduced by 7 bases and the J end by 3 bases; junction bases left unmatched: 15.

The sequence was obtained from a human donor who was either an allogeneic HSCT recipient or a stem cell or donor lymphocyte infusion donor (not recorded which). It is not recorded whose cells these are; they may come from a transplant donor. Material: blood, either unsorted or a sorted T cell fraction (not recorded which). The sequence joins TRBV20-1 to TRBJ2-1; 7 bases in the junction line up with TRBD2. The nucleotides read TGCAGTGGGGGCCGACTCGGGCTAGCGGACTACAATGAGCAGTTCTTC. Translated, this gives CSGGRLGLADYNEQFF.